Listed here are 26 T cell receptor beta chains from one sample, sequenced in a study of lymphopenia after photon versus proton radiotherapy. TCRdb's copy holds only in-frame clones and misses some; the assay was immunoSEQ multiplex PCR. This sample has 25,000 to 30,000 clones, with 85% to 90% found just once. Material: peripheral blood, obtained from a patient treated with proton-based radiotherapy. The origin of the receptors is a woman between 55 and 75 years old with cholangiocarcinoma. Some clones in this sample may be carry-over from other donors' samples.

V gene TRBV29-1 combines with J gene TRBJ2-7; TRBD2 matches at 12 bases. CDR1 is SQVTM and CDR2 is ANQGSEA in the germline V gene. Trimming at V came to 1 base and at J to 2 bases, leaving 6 bases not matched to a gene. CDR3 size: 16 residues. For the CDR3, the DNA is TGCAGCGTTGAAGGGCTAGCGGGAGGGCCCCCCTACGAGCAGTACTTC. Amino acid sequence: CSVEGLAGGPPYEQYF.

J is TRBJ2-7 and V is TRBV10-1; 8 bases match TRBD2. Germline V CDR1 and CDR2: WNHNN, SYGVQD (reference sequence). V shed 7 bases, J shed 0 bases, and the junction held 5 bases outside the gene matches. The CDR3 loop spans 14 amino acids. CDR3 in amino acids: CASKGSGTSYEQYF. In nucleotides, the CDR3 is TGCGCCAGCAAAGGTAGCGGGACCTCCTACGAGCAGTACTTC.

The chain links TRBV5-5 to TRBJ1-1, with 9 positions matching TRBD1. Looked up from germline, CDR1 is SGHKS and CDR2 is YYEKEE (reference sequence). The CDR3 is made up of 14 amino acids. V was clipped by 4 bases and J by 10 bases; unmatched bases: 11. DNA of the CDR3: TGTGCCAGCAGCATTAGCCGGGACAGGGATAGAGCTTTCTTT. Translation: CASSISRDRDRAFF.

The chain joins TRBV29-1 to TRBJ2-3; TRBD2 agrees at 12 bases. The CDR3 spans 15 residues. The germline CDR1 and CDR2 sequences are SQVTM and ANQGSEA. V lost 6 bases to trimming and J lost 6 bases; unmatched junction nucleotides: 10. The CDR3 loop reads CSVDPLAGGPDTQYF. In nucleotides, the CDR3 is TGCAGCGTCGATCCTCTAGCGGGGGGGCCTGATACGCAGTATTTT.

The CDR3 DNA is TGCGCCAGCAGCTTGGGGGCTAGCGGGATCTCCTTTGAGCAGTTCTTC. Residues: CASSLGASGISFEQFF. The rearrangement uses TRBV5-1 and TRBJ2-1; 9 nucleotides agree with TRBD2. With 0 bases clipped from V and 9 bases from J, the junction kept 10 bases outside the gene matches. CDR3 size: 16 residues. CDR1 is SGHRS and CDR2 is YFSETQ in the germline V gene.

V and J are TRBV5-4 and TRBJ2-3; D possibly matches TRBD1 or TRBD2 (9 bases each). The germline CDR1 and CDR2 sequences are SGHNT and YYREEE (reference sequence). This CDR3 is 19 amino acids long. V lost 5 bases and J lost 0, with 25 bases in between. Here the CDR3 reads CASSTGGRSGGPSTDTQYF. DNA for the CDR3: TGTGCCAGCAGTACAGGGGGCCGCAGCGGGGGGCCTAGCACAGATACGCAGTATTTT.

This rearrangement joins TRBV25-1 to TRBJ2-5; D may match TRBD1 or TRBD2 (6 bases each). V was pared by 2 bases and J by 5 bases, with 12 bases between. Germline V gene data show CDR1 as MGHDK and CDR2 as SYGVNS. The CDR3 contains 14 residues. CDR3 bases: TGTGCCAGCAGTGAACCTAGGGGGGACGAGACCCAGTACTTC. It encodes CASSEPRGDETQYF.

J is TRBJ1-2 and V is TRBV6-5; D gene uncertain. V dropped 6 bases and J dropped 8 bases, with 19 bases sitting between them. Germline values: CDR1 MNHEY, CDR2 SVGAGI. The CDR3 is 14 residues long. DNA of the CDR3: TGTGCCAGCAGCGCCCCAAGGACGCCCCGGGGCTACACCTTC. Protein sequence: CASSAPRTPRGYTF.

The chain uses TRBV6-5 and TRBJ1-6; 8 bases are a match to TRBD1. With V trimmed by 5 bases and J by 9 bases, 6 bases remained unmatched. The V gene's germline CDR1 is MNHEY and CDR2 SVGAGI. The CDR3 has 14 amino acids. The CDR3 spells CASSPDRVGSPLHF. CDR3 DNA sequence: TGTGCCAGCAGTCCGGACAGGGTGGGTTCACCCCTCCACTTT.

The gene calls are TRBV5-4 and TRBJ2-1, with TRBD2 matching over 11 bases. Germline-derived CDR1 and CDR2 are SGHNT and YYREEE (reference sequence). The CDR3 has 16 residues. Trimming cost V 3 bases and J 10 bases; bases outside gene matches: 12. The CDR3 coding sequence is TGTGCCAGCAGCTCCGGAAATAGCGGGGGGGCGCGGGAGCAGTTCTTC. Residues: CASSSGNSGGAREQFF. Full variable domain (remainder filled in from reference TRBV5-4 and TRBJ2-1): ETGVTQSPTHLIKTRGQQVTLRCSSQSGHNTVSWYQQALGQGPQFIFQYYREEENGRGNFPPRFSGLQFPNYSSELNVNALELDDSALYLCASSSGNSGGAREQFFGPGTRLTVL.

The rearrangement uses TRBV28 and TRBJ1-6, with a tentative D call TRBD1 (6 bases). CDR1 is MDHEN, CDR2 SYDVKM, per germline. V lost 1 base and J 8 bases, leaving 15 bases between the germline ends. The CDR3 has 16 residues. The CDR3 region has the DNA TGTGCCAGCAGTTTATTGTACAGGGACTCGGATTCACCCCTCCACTTT. This codes for CASSLLYRDSDSPLHF.

This clone ranks as medium-sized (0.01 to 0.1%). The chain couples TRBV7-9 to TRBJ2-1; 8 nucleotides match TRBD2. CDR1 and CDR2 from the germline V gene are SEHNR and FQNEAQ (reference sequence). With 3 bases clipped from V and 8 bases from J, the junction kept 6 bases outside the gene matches. The CDR3 sequence is 14 residues long. Here the CDR3 DNA reads TGTGCCAGCAGCTTCATCGGGACTAGGGATGAGCAGTTCTTC. Translation: CASSFIGTRDEQFF.

The rearrangement links TRBV7-3 to TRBJ2-3; TRBD1 agrees at 7 bases. CDR3 length: 16 residues. V lost 1 base to trimming and J lost 0 bases; unmatched junction nucleotides: 4. Germline CDR1 and CDR2: SGHTA and FQGTGA. The CDR3: CASSLRPGQSTDTQYF. CDR3 nucleotide sequence: TGTGCCAGCAGCTTAAGGCCGGGACAGAGCACAGATACGCAGTATTTT.

This clone was observed a single time. The chain joins TRBV14 to TRBJ1-3; 8 bases agree with TRBD1. V lost 4 bases to trimming and J lost 2 bases; unmatched junction nucleotides: 4. Germline values: CDR1 SGHDN, CDR2 FVKESK. The CDR3 extends over 15 amino acids. CDR3 nucleotides: TGTGCCAGCAGCCGTGGGACAGGAACTGGAAACACCATATATTTT. It specifies CASSRGTGTGNTIYF.

As regards this clone: One base away lies a much larger clone, so this may be a sequencing read error. V gene TRBV6-5 combines with J gene TRBJ2-3; D is uncertain. CDR3 size: 11 residues. Trimming took 5 bases from V and 2 from J, leaving 2 bases between them. From germline, CDR1 is MNHEY and CDR2 SVGAGI. CDR3 coding DNA: TGTGCCAGCAGTGACACAGATACGCAGTATTTT. This encodes CASSDTDTQYF.

The chain employs TRBV15 and TRBJ2-1; 9 bases fit TRBD2. The CDR3 extends over 16 amino acids. Germline values: CDR1 LNHNV, CDR2 YYDKDF (reference sequence). V gave up 1 base and J gave up 7 bases; unmatched junction bases: 8. The CDR3, as DNA: TGTGCCACCAGCAGAGTTGCGGGGGGGATTCGGAATGAGCAGTTCTTC. This gives the protein CATSRVAGGIRNEQFF.

V and J are TRBV6-1 and TRBJ1-2, with a tentative D call TRBD1 (5 bases). The V gene's germline CDR1 is MNHNS and CDR2 SASEGT. Trimming took off 2 bases at V and 2 bases at J, with 15 bases between the two ends. The CDR3 extends over 16 amino acids. The CDR3 coding sequence is TGTGCCAGCAGTGAACAAGGGGCAGGTCTGAACTATGGCTACACCTTC. This translates into CASSEQGAGLNYGYTF.

The rearrangement links TRBV1 to TRBJ2-5. TRBV1 is listed as a pseudogene. The CDR3 sequence is 18 residues long. Written as DNA, the CDR3 is TGCACCAGCAGCCCAAGGGAAAGGATGAGTACGTACCAAGAGACCCAGTACTTC. Protein product: CTSSPRERMSTYQETQYF.

V is TRBV2 and J is TRBJ2-5, with a possible D match to TRBD1 (5 bases). The closer fit of TRBJ2-7 to the DNA end suggests the J call may be wrong. Germline assignment: CDR1 SNHLY and CDR2 FYNNEI. This CDR3 is built from 14 residues. CDR3 amino acids: CASEGDTSSYEQYF. The CDR3 DNA reads TGTGCCAGCGAAGGGGATACGAGCTCCTACGAGCAGTACTTC.

The V and J genes are TRBV20-1 and TRBJ2-7; 7 bases are a match to TRBD1. V was pared by 5 bases and J by 4 bases, with 2 bases of the junction left unmatched. The germline V gene has CDR1 DFQATT and CDR2 SNEGSKA (reference sequence). This CDR3 contains 11 residues. The CDR3 coding sequence is TGCAGTGCTCCACAGGGGTACGAGCAGTACTTC. This gives the protein CSAPQGYEQYF.

The chain couples TRBV19 to TRBJ1-1; 7 nucleotides agree with TRBD1. There are 13 residues in the CDR3. The trim removed 5 bases at V and 4 bases at J, leaving 4 bases unmatched. Germline loops: CDR1 LNHDA, CDR2 SQIVND (reference sequence). In DNA form, the CDR3 reads TGTGCCAGTAGTGGGACAGTGGGCACTGAAGCTTTCTTT. It encodes CASSGTVGTEAFF.

V is TRBV5-1 and J is TRBJ1-2; the D gene is possibly TRBD1 (6 bases). From germline, CDR1 is SGHRS and CDR2 YFSETQ. The V and J ends lost 5 bases and 1 base respectively, with 15 bases between them. This CDR3 region has 15 residues. The DNA of the CDR3 is TGCGCCAGCAGTTTACGGACAGCGGGTAACTATGGCTACACCTTC. This codes for CASSLRTAGNYGYTF.

The rearrangement links TRBV11-2 to TRBJ2-2; D is unresolved. This CDR3 is 12 amino acids long. Germline CDR1 reads SGHAT; CDR2 reads FQNNGV. V was shortened by 3 bases and J by 7 bases, with 6 bases between the two germline ends. The CDR3 region is CASSFYNGELFF. CDR3 nucleotides: TGTGCCAGCAGCTTCTACAACGGGGAGCTGTTTTTT.

As for this clone: An end of the junction does not agree with germline; a read error may underlie this. V is TRBV6-6 and J is TRBJ1-5; maybe TRBD1 (5 bases). The CDR3 runs to 16 residues. The germline V gene has CDR1 MNHNY and CDR2 SVGAGI (reference sequence). Written as DNA, the CDR3 is TGTGCCAGCAACCCGAAAAGGAGGGGTAGCCATCAGCCCCAGCATTTT. This translates into CASNPKRRGSHQPQHF.

The chain uses TRBV7-9 and TRBJ2-3; 9 bases align to TRBD1. V shed 3 bases, J shed 3 bases, and the junction held 4 bases outside the gene matches. Germline V gives CDR1 SEHNR, CDR2 FQNEAQ (reference sequence). This CDR3 has 15 amino acids. DNA of the CDR3: TGTGCCAGCAGCTTGAACAGGGGGCGGACAGATACGCAGTATTTT. Its translation: CASSLNRGRTDTQYF.

This clone was seen only once. The CDR3 region is CASSSSAVEKLFF. The CDR3 nucleotides are TGTGCCAGCAGTTCAAGTGCGGTTGAAAAACTGTTTTTT. The V call is TRBV6-6, the J call TRBJ1-4; no clear D. V was pared by 4 bases and J by 7 bases, with 10 bases between. Looked up from germline, CDR1 is MNHNY and CDR2 is SVGAGI (reference sequence). The CDR3 loop spans 13 amino acids.